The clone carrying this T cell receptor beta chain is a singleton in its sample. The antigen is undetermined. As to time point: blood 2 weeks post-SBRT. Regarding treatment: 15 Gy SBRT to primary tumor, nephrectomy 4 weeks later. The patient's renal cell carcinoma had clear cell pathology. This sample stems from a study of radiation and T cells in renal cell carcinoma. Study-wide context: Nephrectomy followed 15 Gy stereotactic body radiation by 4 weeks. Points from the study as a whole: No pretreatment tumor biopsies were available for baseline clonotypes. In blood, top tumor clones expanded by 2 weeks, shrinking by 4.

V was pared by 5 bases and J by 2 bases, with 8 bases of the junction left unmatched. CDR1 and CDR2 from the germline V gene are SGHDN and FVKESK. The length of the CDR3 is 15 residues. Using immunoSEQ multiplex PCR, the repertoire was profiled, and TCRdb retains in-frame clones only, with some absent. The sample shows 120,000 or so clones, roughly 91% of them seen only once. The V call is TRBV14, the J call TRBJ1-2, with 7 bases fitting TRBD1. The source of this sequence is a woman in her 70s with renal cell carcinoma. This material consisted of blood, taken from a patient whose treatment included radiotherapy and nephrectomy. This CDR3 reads CASSEPVTGNYGYTF. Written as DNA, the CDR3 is TGTGCCAGCAGCGAACCAGTGACAGGGAACTATGGCTACACCTTC.